The clone carrying this T cell receptor (beta chain) came up a few times. What it binds is unknown. The junction and the germline gene differ at one end; a read error may be behind it. No cell sorting was done before RNA was extracted from the tissue. Three rounds of nested PCR, following a modified ARM-PCR protocol, produced the TCRbeta library. MiXCR, run by TCRdb on the multiplex PCR reads, gives a single entry per CDR3 protein. Seen here are more than 120,000 distinct CDR3 sequences, around 67% observed once, and the top ten hold around a sixth. The record originates from a study of tumor and adjacent non-tumor tissue in lung cancer. Study information: Histology: eleven to twelve adenocarcinoma, a couple of squamous cell carcinoma, 1 small cell lung cancer. Findings of the study overall: In normal lung, the top 100 clones were significantly more dominant than in tumor. Patients with more diverse tumor TCRs had worse survival. Tumor tissue had significantly higher TCR diversity than normal lung.

This TCR came from a man between 60 and 75 years old with small cell lung cancer. Sequenced sample: lung tumor tissue.

For the CDR3, the DNA is TGTGCCAGCAGCTTGCAAGAGACCCAGCACTTC. It is translated as CASSLQETQHF. The rearrangement links TRBV11-2 to TRBJ2-5; D gene uncertain. The CDR3 length is 11 residues. Germline V gene lookup returns CDR1 SGHAT and CDR2 FQNNGV.